The clone carrying this TCR beta chain was seen a handful of times. Antigen: not known. The CDR3 contains 17 residues. V was clipped by 3 bases and J by 2 bases; unmatched bases: 11. Germline values: CDR1 SGHRS, CDR2 YFSETQ. It was cDNA, reverse transcribed from extracted RNA, that served as the sequencing template. Repertoires were generated with immunoSEQ multiplex PCR, while TCRdb's copy carries only in-frame clones and drops some. The repertoire holds about 200,000 clones, with 45% to 70% as singletons. This sample is part of a study of CD8+ T cells in alopecia areata. Study results and limitations: Clonality exceeded that of normal scalp in lesional scalp, most notably in alopecia totalis/universalis.

The specimen sequenced was CD8+ T cells sorted from blood. The receptor was isolated from a human donor in good health. This chain uses TRBV5-1 with TRBJ2-3, with TRBD2 identical over 8 bases. The CDR3 reads CASSSPPLAADTDTQYF. The CDR3 DNA reads TGCGCCAGCAGCTCACCACCACTAGCGGCGGACACAGATACGCAGTATTTT.